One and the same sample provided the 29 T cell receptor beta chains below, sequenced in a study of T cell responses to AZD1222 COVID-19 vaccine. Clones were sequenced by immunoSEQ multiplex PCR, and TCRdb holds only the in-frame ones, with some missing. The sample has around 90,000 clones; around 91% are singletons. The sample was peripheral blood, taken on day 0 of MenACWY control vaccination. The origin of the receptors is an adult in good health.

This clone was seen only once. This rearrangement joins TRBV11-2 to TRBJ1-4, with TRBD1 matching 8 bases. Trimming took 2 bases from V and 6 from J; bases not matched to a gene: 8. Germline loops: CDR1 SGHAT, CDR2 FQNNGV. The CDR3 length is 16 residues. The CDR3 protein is CASSLYGQGQDEKLFF. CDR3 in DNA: TGTGCCAGCAGCTTATATGGACAGGGTCAAGATGAAAAACTGTTTTTT.

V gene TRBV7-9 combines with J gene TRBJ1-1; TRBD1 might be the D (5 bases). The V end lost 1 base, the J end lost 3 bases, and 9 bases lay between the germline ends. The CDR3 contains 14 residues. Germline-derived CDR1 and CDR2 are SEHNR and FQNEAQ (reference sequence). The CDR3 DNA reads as TGTGCCAGCAGCTTAGGGCAGGGCCACACTGAAGCTTTCTTT. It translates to CASSLGQGHTEAFF. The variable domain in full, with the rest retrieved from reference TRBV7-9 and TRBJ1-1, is DTGVSQNPRHKITKRGQNVTFRCDPISEHNRLYWYRQTLGQGPEFLTYFQNEAQLEKSRLLSDRFSAERPKGSFSTLEIQRTEQGDSAMYLCASSLGQGHTEAFFGQGTRLTVV.

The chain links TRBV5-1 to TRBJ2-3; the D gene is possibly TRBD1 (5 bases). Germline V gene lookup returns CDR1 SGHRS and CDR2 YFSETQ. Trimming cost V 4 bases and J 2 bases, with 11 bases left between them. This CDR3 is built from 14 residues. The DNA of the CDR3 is TGCGCCAGCAGCACAGACAGACCCACAGATACGCAGTATTTT. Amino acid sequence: CASSTDRPTDTQYF.

The CDR3 DNA follows: TGCAGCGTTGAAGATCAGCCAGGGGGGTCTGTGTGGGAGCAGTTCTTC. This gives the protein CSVEDQPGGSVWEQFF. V and J are TRBV29-1 and TRBJ2-1, with D possibly TRBD1 on 7 matching bases. V was cut by 0 bases and J by 10 bases, with 22 bases left in between. This CDR3 has 16 amino acids. Germline CDR1 and CDR2: SQVTM and ANQGSEA.

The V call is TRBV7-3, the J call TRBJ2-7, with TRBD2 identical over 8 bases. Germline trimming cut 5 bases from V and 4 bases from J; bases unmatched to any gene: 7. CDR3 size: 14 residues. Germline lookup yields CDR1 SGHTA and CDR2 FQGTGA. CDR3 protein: CASSLGRGGYEQYF. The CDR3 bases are TGTGCCAGCAGCCTCGGGAGGGGAGGGTACGAGCAGTACTTC.

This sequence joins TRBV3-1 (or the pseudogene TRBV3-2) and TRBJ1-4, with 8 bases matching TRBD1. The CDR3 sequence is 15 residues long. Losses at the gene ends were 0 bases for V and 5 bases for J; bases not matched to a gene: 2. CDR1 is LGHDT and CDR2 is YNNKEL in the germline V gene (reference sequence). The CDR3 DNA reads TGTGCCAGCAGCCAAGATACAGGGGGAAATGAAAAACTGTTTTTT. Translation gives CASSQDTGGNEKLFF.

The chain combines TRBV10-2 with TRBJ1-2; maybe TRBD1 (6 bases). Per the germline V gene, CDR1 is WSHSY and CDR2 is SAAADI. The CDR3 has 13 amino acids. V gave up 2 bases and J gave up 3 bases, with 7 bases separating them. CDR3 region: CASSERTDYGYTF. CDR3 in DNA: TGCGCCAGCAGTGAGAGGACAGACTATGGCTACACCTTC.

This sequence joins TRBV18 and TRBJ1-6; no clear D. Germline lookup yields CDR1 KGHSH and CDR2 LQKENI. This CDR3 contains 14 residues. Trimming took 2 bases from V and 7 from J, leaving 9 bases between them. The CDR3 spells CASSPGLGNSPLHF. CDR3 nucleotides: TGTGCCAGCTCACCAGGGCTCGGCAATTCACCCCTCCACTTT.

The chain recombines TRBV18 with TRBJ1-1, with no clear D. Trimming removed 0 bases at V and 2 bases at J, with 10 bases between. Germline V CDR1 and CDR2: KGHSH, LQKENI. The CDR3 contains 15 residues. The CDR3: CASSPPSLTNTEAFF. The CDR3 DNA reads TGTGCCAGCTCACCACCTTCACTCACTAACACTGAAGCTTTCTTT.

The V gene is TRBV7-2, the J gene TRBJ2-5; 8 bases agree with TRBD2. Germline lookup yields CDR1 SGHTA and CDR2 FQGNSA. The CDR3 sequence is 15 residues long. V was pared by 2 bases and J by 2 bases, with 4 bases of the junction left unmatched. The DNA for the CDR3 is TGTGCCAGCAGCTTACAAAGCGGGGGACAAGAGACCCAGTACTTC. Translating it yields CASSLQSGGQETQYF.

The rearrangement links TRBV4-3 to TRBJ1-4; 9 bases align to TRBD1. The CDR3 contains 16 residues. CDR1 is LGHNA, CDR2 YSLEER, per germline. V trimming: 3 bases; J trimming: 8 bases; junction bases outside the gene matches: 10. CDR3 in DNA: TGCGCCAGCAGCCACGCTCCGGGACAGGGAAGAGAAAAACTGTTTTTT. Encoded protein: CASSHAPGQGREKLFF.

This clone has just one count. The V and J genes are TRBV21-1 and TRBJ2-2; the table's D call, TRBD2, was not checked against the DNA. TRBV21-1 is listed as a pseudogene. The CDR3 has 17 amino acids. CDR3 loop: CASSKGPRGRGTGELFF. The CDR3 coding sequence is TGTGCCAGCAGCAAAGGACCTCGGGGTCGCGGCACCGGGGAGCTGTTTTTT.

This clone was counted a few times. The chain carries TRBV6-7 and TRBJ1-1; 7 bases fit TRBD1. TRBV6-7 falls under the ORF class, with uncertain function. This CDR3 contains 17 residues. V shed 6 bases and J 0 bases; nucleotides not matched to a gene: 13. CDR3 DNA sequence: TGTGCCAGCAGCCCCGGGACAGTTTGGTGGGTGAACACTGAAGCTTTCTTT. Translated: CASSPGTVWWVNTEAFF.

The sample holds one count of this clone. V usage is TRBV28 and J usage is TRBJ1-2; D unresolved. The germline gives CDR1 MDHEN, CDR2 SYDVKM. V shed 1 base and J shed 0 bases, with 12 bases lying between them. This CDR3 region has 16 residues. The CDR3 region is CASSLSTPRANYGYTF. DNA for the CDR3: TGTGCCAGCAGTTTATCGACCCCACGGGCTAACTATGGCTACACCTTC.

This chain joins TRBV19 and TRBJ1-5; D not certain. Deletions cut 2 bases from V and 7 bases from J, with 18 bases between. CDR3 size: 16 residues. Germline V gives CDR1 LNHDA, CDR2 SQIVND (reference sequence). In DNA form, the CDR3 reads TGTGCCAGTAGTATAAAGGGAGGCGGCTTAAGGCAGCCCCAGCATTTT. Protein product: CASSIKGGGLRQPQHF. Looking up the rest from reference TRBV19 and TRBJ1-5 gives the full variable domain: DGGITQSPKYLFRKEGQNVTLSCEQNLNHDAMYWYRQDPGQGLRLIYYSQIVNDFQKGDIAEGYSVSREKKESFPLTVTSAQKNPTAFYLCASSIKGGGLRQPQHFGDGTRLSIL.

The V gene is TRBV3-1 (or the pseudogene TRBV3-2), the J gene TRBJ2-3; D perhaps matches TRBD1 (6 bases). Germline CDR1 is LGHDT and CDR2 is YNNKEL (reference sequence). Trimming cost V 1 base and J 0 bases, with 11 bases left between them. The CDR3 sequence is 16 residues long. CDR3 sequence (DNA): TGTGCCAGCAGCCAAGGGACAGACAGCAGCACAGATACGCAGTATTTT. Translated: CASSQGTDSSTDTQYF.

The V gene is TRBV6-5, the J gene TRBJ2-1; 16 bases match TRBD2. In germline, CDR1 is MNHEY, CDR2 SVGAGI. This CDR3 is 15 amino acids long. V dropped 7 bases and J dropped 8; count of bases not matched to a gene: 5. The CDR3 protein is CASNPGLAGGDEQFF. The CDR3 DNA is TGTGCCAGCAATCCGGGACTAGCGGGAGGGGATGAGCAGTTCTTC.

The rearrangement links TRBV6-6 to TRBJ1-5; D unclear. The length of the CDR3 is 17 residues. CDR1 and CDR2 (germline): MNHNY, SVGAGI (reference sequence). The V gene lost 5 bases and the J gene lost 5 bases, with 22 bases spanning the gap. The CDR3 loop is CASSLLPHGDGDQPQHF. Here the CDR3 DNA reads TGTGCCAGCAGTCTCCTCCCCCACGGAGACGGCGATCAGCCCCAGCATTTT.

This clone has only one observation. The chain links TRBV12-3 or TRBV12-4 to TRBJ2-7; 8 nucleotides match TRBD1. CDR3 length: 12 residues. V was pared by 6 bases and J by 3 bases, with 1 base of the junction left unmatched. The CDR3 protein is CASSGQGYEQYF. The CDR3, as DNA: TGTGCCAGCAGCGGACAGGGCTACGAGCAGTACTTC.

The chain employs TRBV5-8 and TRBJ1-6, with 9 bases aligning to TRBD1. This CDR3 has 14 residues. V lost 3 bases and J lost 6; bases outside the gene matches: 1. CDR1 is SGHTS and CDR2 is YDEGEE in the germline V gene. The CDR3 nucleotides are TGTGCCAGCAGCTCGGGACAGGGTAATTCACCCCTCCACTTT. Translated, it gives CASSSGQGNSPLHF.

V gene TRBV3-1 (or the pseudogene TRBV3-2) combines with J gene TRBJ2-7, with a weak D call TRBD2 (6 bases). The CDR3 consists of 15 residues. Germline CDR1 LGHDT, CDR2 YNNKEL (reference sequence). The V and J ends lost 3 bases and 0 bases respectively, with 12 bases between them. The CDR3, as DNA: TGTGCCAGCAGCCATCCCGGGACTCGCTCCTACGAGCAGTACTTC. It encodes CASSHPGTRSYEQYF.

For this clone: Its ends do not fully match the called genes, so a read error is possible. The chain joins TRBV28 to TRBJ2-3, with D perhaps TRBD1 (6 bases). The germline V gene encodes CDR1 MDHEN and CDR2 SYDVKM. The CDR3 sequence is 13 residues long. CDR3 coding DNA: TGTGCCAGCAGTCCCCCGTCGACAGGTACGCAGTATTTT. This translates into CASSPPSTGTQYF.

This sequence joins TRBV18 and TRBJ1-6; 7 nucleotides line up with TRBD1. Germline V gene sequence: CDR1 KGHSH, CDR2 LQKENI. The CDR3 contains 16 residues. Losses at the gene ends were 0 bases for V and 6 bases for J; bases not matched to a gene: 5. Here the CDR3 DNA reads TGTGCCAGCTCACCACCCGGGACAGACCTTAATTCACCCCTCCACTTT. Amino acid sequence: CASSPPGTDLNSPLHF.

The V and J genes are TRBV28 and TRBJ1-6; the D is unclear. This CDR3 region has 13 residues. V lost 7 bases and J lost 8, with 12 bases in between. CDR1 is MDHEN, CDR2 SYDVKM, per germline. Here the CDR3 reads CASNTGPHSPLHF. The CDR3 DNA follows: TGTGCCAGCAACACTGGGCCTCATTCACCCCTCCACTTT.

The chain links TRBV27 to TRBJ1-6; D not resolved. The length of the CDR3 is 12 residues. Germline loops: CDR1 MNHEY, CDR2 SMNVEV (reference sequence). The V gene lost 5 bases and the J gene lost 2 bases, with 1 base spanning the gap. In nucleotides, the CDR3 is TGTGCCAGCAGTACCTATAATTCACCCCTCCACTTT. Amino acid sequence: CASSTYNSPLHF.

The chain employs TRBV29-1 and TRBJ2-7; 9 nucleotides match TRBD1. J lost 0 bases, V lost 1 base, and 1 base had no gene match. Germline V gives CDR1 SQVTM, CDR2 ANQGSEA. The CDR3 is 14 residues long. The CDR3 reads CSVEGTGDSYEQYF. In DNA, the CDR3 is TGCAGCGTTGAAGGGACAGGGGACTCCTACGAGCAGTACTTC.

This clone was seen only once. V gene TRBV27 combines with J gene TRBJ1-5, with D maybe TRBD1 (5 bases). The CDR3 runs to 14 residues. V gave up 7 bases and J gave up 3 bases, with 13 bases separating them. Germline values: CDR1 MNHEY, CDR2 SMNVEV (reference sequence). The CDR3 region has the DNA TGTGCCAGCAACGCTTCGACAGTCAATCAGCCCCAGCATTTT. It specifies CASNASTVNQPQHF.

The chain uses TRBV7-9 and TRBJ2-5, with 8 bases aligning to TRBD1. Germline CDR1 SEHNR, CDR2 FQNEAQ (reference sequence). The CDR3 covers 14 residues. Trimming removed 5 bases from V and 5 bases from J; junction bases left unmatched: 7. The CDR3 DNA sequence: TGTGCCAGCAGCCGAGACAGGGGATGGGAGACCCAGTACTTC. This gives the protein CASSRDRGWETQYF.

For the CDR3, the DNA is TGTGCCAGTAGTGTCTTGGTGAACACTGAAGCTTTCTTT. It yields the protein CASSVLVNTEAFF. This chain links TRBV19 with TRBJ1-1; D is uncertain. Per the germline V gene, CDR1 is LNHDA and CDR2 is SQIVND (reference sequence). The CDR3 spans 13 residues. The V end lost 5 bases, the J end lost 0 bases, and 7 bases lay between the germline ends.